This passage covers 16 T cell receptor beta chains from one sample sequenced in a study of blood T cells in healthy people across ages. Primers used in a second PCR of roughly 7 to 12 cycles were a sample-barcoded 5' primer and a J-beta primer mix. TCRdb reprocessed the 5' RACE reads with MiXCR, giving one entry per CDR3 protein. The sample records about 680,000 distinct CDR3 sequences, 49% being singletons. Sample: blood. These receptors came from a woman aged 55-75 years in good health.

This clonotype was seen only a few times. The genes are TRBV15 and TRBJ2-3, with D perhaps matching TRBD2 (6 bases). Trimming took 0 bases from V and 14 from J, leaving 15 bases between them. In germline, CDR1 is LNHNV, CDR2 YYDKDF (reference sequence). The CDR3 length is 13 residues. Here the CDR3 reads CATSRDAEGRWYF. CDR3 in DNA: TGTGCCACCAGCAGAGATGCGGAGGGCCGATGGTATTTT.

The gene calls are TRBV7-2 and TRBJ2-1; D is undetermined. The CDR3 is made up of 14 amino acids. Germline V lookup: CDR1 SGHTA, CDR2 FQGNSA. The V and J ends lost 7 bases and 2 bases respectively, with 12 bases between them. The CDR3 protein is CASTPQLTYNEQFF. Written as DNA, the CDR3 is TGTGCCAGCACCCCTCAACTGACCTACAATGAGCAGTTCTTC.

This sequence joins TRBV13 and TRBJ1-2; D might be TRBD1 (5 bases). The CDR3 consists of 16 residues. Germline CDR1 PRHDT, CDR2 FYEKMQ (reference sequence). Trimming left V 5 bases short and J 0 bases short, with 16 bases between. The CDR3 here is CASSVSPTDPNYGYTF. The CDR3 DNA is TGTGCCAGCAGCGTTAGCCCGACAGATCCTAACTATGGCTACACCTTC. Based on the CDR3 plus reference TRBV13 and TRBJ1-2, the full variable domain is AAGVIQSPRHLIKEKRETATLKCYPIPRHDTVYWYQQGPGQDPQFLISFYEKMQSDKGSIPDRFSAQQFSDYHSELNMSSLELGDSALYFCASSVSPTDPNYGYTFGSGTRLTVV.

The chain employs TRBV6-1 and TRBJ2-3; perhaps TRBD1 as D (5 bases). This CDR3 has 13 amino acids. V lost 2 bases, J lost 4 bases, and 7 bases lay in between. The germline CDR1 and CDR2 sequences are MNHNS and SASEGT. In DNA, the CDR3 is TGTGCCAGCAGTGAAAAGGGGTCAGATACGCAGTATTTT. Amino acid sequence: CASSEKGSDTQYF.

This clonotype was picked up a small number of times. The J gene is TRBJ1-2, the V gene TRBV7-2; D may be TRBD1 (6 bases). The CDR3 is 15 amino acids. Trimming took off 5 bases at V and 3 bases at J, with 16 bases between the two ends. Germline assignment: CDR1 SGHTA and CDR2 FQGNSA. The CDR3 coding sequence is TGTGCCAGCAGCCTCCGGACAGAAAGTGACTATGGCTACACCTTC. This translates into CASSLRTESDYGYTF.

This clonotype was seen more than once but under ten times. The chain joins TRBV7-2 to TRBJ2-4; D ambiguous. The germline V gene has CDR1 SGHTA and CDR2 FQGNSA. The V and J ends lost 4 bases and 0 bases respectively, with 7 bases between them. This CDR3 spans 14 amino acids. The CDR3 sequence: CASSSLGAKNIQYF. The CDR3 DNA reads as TGTGCCAGCAGCTCCCTCGGAGCCAAAAACATTCAGTACTTC.

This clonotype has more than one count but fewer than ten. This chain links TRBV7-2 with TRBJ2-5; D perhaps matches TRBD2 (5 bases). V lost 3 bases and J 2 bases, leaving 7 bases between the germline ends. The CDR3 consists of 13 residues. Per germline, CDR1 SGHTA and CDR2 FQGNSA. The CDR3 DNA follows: TGTGCCAGCAGCTTCGGGGATCAAGAGACCCAGTACTTC. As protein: CASSFGDQETQYF.

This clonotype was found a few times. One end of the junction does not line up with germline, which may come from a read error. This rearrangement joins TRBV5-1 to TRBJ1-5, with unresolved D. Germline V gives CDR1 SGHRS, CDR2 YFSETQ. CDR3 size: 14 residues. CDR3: CACSSDGSNQPQHF. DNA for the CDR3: TGCGCCTGCAGCTCGGACGGGAGCAATCAGCCCCAGCATTTT.

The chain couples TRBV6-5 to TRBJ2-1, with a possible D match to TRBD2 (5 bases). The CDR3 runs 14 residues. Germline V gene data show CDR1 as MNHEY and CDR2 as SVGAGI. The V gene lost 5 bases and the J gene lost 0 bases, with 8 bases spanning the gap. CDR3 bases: TGTGCCAGCAGTAAAGCGGACTCCTACAATGAGCAGTTCTTC. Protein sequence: CASSKADSYNEQFF.

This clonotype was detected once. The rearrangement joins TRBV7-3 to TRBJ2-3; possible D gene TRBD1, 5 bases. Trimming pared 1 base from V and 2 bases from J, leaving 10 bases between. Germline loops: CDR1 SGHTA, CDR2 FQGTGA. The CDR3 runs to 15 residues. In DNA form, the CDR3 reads TGTGCCAGCAGCTTAAGGGGCAGGAACACAGATACGCAGTATTTT. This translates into CASSLRGRNTDTQYF.

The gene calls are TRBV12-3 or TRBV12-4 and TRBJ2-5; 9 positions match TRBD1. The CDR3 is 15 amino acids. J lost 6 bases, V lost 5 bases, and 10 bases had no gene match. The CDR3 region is CASSPGTGWAKTQYF. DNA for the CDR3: TGTGCCAGCAGTCCAGGGACAGGGTGGGCAAAGACCCAGTACTTC.

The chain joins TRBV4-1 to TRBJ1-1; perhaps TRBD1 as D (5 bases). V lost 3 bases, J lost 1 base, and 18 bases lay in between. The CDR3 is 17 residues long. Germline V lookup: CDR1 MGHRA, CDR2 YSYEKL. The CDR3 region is CASSHLAPRQRNTEAFF. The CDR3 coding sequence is TGCGCCAGCAGCCACCTGGCACCGAGACAGCGGAACACTGAAGCTTTCTTT.

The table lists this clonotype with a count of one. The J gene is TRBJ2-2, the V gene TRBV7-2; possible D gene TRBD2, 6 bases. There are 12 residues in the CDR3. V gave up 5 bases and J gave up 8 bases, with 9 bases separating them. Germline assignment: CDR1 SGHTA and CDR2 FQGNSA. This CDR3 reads CASSGDFGELFF. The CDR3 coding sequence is TGTGCCAGCAGCGGGGACTTTGGGGAGCTGTTTTTT.

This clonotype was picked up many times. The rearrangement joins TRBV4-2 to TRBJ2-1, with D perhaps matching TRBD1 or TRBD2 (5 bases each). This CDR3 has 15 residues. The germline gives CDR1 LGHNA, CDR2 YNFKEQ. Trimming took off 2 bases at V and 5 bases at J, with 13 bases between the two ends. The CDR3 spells CASSQSGDGDNEQFF. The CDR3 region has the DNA TGTGCCAGCAGCCAATCCGGGGACGGAGACAATGAGCAGTTCTTC.

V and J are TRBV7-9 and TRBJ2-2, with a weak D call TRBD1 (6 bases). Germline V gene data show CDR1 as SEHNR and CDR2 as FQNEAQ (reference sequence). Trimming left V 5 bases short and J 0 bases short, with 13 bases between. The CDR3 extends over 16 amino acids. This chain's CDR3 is CASSLRDTSNTGELFF. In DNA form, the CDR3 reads TGTGCCAGCAGCCTACGGGACACATCGAACACCGGGGAGCTGTTTTTT. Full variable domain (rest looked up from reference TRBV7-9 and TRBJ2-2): DTGVSQNPRHKITKRGQNVTFRCDPISEHNRLYWYRQTLGQGPEFLTYFQNEAQLEKSRLLSDRFSAERPKGSFSTLEIQRTEQGDSAMYLCASSLRDTSNTGELFFGEGSRLTVL.

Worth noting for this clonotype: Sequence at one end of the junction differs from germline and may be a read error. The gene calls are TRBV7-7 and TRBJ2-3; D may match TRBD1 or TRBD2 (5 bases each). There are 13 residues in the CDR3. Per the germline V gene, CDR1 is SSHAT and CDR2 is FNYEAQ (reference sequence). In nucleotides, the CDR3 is TGTGCTAGCACCGCCGGGAAGGGGGATACGCAGTATTTT. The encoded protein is CASTAGKGDTQYF.